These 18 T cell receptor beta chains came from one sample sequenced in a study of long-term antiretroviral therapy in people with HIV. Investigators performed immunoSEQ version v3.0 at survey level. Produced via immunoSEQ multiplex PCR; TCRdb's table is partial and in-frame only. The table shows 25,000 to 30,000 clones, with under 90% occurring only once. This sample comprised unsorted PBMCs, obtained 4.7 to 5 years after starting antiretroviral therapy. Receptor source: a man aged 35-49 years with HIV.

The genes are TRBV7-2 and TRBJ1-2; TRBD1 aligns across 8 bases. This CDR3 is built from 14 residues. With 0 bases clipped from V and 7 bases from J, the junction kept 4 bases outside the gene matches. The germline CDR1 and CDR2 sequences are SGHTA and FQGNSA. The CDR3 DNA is TGTGCCAGCAGCTTAGCGACAGGGGCTGCTGGCTACACCTTC. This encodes CASSLATGAAGYTF.

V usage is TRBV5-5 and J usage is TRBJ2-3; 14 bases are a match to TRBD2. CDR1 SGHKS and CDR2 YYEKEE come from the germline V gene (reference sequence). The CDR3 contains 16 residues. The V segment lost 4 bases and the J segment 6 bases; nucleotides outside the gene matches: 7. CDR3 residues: CASSTGLAGETDTQYF. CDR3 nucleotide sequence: TGTGCCAGCAGCACGGGACTAGCGGGGGAAACGGATACGCAGTATTTT.

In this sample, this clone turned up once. The CDR3, as DNA: TGTGCCAGCAGCTTGGAGGCAGGAAAAGGCTACACCTTC. Amino acids: CASSLEAGKGYTF. The chain has TRBV5-6 and TRBJ1-2; D remains unclear. Germline CDR1 reads SGHDT; CDR2 reads YYEEEE. This CDR3 contains 13 residues. V dropped 0 bases and J dropped 8 bases, with 11 bases sitting between them.

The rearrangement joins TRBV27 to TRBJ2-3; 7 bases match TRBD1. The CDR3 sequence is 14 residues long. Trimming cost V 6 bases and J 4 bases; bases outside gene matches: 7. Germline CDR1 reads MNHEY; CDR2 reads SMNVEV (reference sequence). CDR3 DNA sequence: TGTGCCAGCAGCGGACAGGCGAGTCCAGATACGCAGTATTTT. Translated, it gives CASSGQASPDTQYF.

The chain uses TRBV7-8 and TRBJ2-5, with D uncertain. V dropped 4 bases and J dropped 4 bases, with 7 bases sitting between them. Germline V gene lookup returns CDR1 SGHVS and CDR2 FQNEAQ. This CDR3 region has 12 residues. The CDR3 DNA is TGTGCCAGCAGCTCGGTCGCAGAGACCCAGTACTTC. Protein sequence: CASSSVAETQYF.

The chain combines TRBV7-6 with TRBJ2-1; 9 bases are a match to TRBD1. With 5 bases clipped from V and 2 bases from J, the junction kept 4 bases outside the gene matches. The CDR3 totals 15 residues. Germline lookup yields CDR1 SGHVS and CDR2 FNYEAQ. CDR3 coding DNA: TGTGCCAGCAGCCCCGGGACAGGGCCCTACAATGAGCAGTTCTTC. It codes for CASSPGTGPYNEQFF. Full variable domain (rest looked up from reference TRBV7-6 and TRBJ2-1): GAGVSQSPRYKVTKRGQDVALRCDPISGHVSLYWYRQALGQGPEFLTYFNYEAQQDKSGLPNDRFSAERPEGSISTLTIQRTEQRDSAMYRCASSPGTGPYNEQFFGPGTRLTVL.

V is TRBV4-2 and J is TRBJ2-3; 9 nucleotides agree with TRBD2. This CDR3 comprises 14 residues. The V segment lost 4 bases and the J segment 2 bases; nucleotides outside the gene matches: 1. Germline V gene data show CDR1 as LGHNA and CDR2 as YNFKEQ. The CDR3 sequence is CASSRLADTDTQYF. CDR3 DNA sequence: TGTGCCAGCAGCCGACTAGCGGACACAGATACGCAGTATTTT.

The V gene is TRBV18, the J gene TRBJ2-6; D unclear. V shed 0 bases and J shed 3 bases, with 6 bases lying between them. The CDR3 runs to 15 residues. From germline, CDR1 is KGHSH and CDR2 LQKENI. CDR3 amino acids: CASSPPADGANVLTF. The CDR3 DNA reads TGTGCCAGCTCACCACCGGCTGATGGGGCCAACGTCCTGACTTTC.

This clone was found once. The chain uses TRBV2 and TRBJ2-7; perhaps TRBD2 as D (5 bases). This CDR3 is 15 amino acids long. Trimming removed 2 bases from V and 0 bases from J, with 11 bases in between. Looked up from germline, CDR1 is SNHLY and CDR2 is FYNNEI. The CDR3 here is CASSERISASYEQYF. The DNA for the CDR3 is TGTGCCAGCAGTGAAAGGATTAGCGCCTCCTACGAGCAGTACTTC.

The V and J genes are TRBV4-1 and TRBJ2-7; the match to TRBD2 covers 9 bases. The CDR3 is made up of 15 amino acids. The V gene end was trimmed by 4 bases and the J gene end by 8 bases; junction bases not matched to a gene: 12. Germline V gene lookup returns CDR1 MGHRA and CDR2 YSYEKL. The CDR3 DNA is TGCGCCAGCAGCCCGGGGACTAGCCGGGCAGGACAGCAGTACTTC. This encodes CASSPGTSRAGQQYF.

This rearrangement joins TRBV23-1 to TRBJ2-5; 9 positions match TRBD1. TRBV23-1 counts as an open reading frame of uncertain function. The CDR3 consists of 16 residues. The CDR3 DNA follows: TGCGCTAAACACAAAGGGCCGGGACAGGGTGTGGAGACCCAGTACTTC. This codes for CAKHKGPGQGVETQYF.

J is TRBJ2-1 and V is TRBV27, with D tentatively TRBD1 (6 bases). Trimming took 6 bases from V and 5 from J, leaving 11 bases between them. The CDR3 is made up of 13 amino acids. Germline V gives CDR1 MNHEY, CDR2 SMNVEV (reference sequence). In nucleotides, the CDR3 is TGTGCCAGCAGCCAAAGGGGGAACAATGAGCAGTTCTTC. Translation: CASSQRGNNEQFF.

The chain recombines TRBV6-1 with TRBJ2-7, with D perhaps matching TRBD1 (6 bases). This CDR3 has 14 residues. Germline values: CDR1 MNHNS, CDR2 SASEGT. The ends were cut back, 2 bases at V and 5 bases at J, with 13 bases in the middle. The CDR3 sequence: CASSEQTGTHEQYF. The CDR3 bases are TGTGCCAGCAGTGAACAAACAGGGACCCACGAGCAGTACTTC.

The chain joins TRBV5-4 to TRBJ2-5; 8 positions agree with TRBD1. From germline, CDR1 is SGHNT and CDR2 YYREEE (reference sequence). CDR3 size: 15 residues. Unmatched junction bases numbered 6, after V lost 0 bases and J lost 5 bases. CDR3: CASSLAGRGLETQYF. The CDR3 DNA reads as TGTGCCAGCAGCTTGGCTGGCAGGGGGCTTGAGACCCAGTACTTC.

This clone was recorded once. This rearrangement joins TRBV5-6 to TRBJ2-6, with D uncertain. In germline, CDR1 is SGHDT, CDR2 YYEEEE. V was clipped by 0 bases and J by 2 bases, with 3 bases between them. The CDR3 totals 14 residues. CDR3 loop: CASSLEAGANVLTF. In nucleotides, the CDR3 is TGTGCCAGCAGCTTGGAAGCTGGGGCCAACGTCCTGACTTTC.

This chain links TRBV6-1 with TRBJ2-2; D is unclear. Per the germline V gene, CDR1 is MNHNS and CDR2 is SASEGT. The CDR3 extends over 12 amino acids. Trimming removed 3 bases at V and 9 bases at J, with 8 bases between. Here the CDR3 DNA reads TGTGCCAGCAGTGACCCCCCAAGGGAGCTGTTTTTT. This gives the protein CASSDPPRELFF.

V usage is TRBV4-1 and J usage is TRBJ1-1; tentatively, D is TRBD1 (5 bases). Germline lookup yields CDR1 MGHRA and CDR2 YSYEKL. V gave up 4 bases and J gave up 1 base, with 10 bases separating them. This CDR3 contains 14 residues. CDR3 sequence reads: CASSPREANTEAFF. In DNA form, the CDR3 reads TGCGCCAGCAGCCCCAGGGAGGCGAACACTGAAGCTTTCTTT.

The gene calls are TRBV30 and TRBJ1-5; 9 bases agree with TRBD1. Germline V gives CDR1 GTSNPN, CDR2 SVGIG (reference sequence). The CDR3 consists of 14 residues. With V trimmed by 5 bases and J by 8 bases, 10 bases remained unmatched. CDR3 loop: CAWEAGTGLEPQHF. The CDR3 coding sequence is TGTGCCTGGGAAGCCGGGACAGGGTTAGAGCCCCAGCATTTT.